Described below is a single T cell receptor beta chain sequence and its context. The data are from a study of blood T cell repertoires in COVID-19. The CDR3 has 16 residues. CDR1 is MNHEY and CDR2 is SVGEGT in the germline V gene. The ends lost 2 bases at V and 2 bases at J; junction bases unmatched: 2. Per the original data handling: The authors estimated nucleated cell counts from reference gene primer amplification. TCRdb's table, derived via immunoSEQ multiplex PCR, lists solely in-frame clones and lacks some. V and J calls and clone size are copied from that table; D and trimming were computed from the DNA. The repertoire holds roughly 51,000 clones, with about nine tenths as singletons.

The sample taken for sequencing was peripheral blood. The TCR originated in a man aged 70 or older with acute or convalescent COVID-19. The chain links TRBV6-2 or TRBV6-3 to TRBJ2-1; 11 bases line up with TRBD1. CDR3 sequence reads: CASSYGQGAPYNEQFF. The CDR3 nucleotides read TGTGCCAGCAGTTACGGACAGGGGGCTCCCTACAATGAGCAGTTCTTC.